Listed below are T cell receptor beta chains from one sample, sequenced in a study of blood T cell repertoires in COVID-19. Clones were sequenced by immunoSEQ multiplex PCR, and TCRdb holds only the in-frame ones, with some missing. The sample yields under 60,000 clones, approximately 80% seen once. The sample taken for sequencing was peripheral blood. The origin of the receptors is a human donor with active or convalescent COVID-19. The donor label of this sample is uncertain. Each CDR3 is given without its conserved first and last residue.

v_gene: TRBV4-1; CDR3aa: ASSRGPREGLSNEQF
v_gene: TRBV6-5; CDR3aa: ASSSSGRASGTQY
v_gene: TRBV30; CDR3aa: AWRSRGLGNEKLF
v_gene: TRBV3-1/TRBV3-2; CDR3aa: ASSQAEASREQF
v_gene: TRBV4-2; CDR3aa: ASSQDTHEQF
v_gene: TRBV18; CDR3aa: ASSPSQGVGEQY
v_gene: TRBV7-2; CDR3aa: ASSLIGGGASTDTQY
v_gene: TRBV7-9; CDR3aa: ASSLAEGGWEQY
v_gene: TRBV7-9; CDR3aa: ASSLDSGYGYT
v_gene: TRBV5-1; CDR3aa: ASSLEQGAYYEQY
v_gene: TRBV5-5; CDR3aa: ASSYLAATGGAGELF
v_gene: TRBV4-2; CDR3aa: ASSQEGFSGGDTEAF
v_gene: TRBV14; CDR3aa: ASSQALAGLADTQY
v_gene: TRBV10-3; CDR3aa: ASARSSGSYNEQF
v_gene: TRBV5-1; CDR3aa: ASSFSGSFSGANVLT
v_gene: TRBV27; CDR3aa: ASSLNKGEGRNYGYT
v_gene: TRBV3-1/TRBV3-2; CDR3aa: ASSLGPQGPYEQY
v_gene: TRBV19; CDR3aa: ASRTSGQETQY
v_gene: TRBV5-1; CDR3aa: ASSSTGMDGYT
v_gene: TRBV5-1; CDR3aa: ASSPKPTGENSGNTIY
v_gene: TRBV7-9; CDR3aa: ASSLDTFYGNTIY
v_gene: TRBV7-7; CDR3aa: ASSPGSSDTQY
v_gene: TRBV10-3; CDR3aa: AISEQGYGYT
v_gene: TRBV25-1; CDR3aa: ASSDLDRVAYNEQF
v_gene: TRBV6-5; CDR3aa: ASRSGTGASYEQY
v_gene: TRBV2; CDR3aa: ASIFGGTDTQY
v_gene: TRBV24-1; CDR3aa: ATSDPGFSGKGVSTDTQY
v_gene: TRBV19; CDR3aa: ASSKGTGWQPQH
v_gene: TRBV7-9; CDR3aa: ASSNYRRGTGELF
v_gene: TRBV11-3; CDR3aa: ASSLGGRETGELF
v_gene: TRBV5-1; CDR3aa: ASSFSGGSNQPQH
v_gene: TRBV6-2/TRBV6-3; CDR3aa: ASSLLAGGRETQY
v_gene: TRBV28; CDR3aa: ASSPDRGQTDTQY
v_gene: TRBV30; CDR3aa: AWRSPGLGAETQY
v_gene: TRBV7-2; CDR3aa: ASSLGLRGDYGYT
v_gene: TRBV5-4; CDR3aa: ASSLAGGARETQY
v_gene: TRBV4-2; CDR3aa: ASSPRERGKNIQY
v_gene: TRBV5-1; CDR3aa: ASSTQGGGYT
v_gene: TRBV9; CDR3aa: ASSGQGNYNSPLH
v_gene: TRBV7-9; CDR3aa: ASTPQGLATNEKLF
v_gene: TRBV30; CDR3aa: AWTKQGFNQPQH
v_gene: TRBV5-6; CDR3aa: ASSLGGGYGYT
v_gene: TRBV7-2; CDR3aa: ASSPPYQPQH
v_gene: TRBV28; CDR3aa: ASSFPGTAPVHEQY
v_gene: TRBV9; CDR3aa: ASSVGTGSGNTIY